The rows below give T cell receptor beta chains drawn from one sample of a study of blood T cell repertoires in COVID-19. The protocol was immunoSEQ multiplex PCR, while the TCRdb copy is restricted to in-frame clones and leaves out a portion. The sample has under 450,000 clones, approximately 89% seen once. The sample comprised peripheral blood. All receptors come from a woman in her forties or fifties with COVID-19, enrolled during active disease. Each CDR3 is given with its conserved first and last residue. The D gene is left open where the match is weak. Clone size is stated in some rows and not others, as once, few, many or a class when expanded.

>TRBV7-6|TRBJ2-1|-|-
CASSLGRYEQFF
TGTGCCAGCAGCCTAGGGAGGTATGAGCAGTTCTTC
>TRBV29-1|TRBJ2-7|-|many
CSVADYQSKEQYF
TGCAGCGTTGCCGATTACCAGTCGAAAGAGCAGTACTTC
>TRBV12-3/TRBV12-4|TRBJ1-2|-|-
CASSPGLSYGYTF
TGTGCCAGCAGTCCAGGGTTATCCTATGGCTACACCTTC
>TRBV28|TRBJ1-2|TRBD1|-
CASSWGQGANYGYTF
TGTGCCAGCAGTTGGGGACAGGGGGCTAACTATGGCTACACCTTC
>TRBV5-5|TRBJ1-5|-|once
CASSYVGGADQPQHF
TGTGCCAGCAGCTACGTCGGCGGGGCCGATCAGCCCCAGCATTTT
>TRBV2|TRBJ1-2|-|-
CASSGQVLNYGYTF
TGTGCCAGCAGTGGACAGGTGCTAAACTATGGCTACACCTTC
>TRBV2|TRBJ1-2|-|once
CASSEDRAYGYTF
TGTGCCAGCAGTGAAGACAGGGCGTATGGCTACACCTTC
>TRBV29-1|TRBJ1-2|TRBD1|-
CSVQDRVGYGYTF
TGCAGCGTCCAGGACAGGGTTGGCTATGGCTACACCTTC
>TRBV6-6|TRBJ1-1|TRBD1|once
CASSGGTGHAFF
TGTGCCAGCTCGGGGGGGACAGGGCATGCTTTCTTT
>TRBV18|TRBJ1-1|TRBD1|-
CASSPPNTGAEAFF
TGTGCCAGCTCACCACCGAACACAGGGGCTGAAGCTTTCTTT
>TRBV5-1|TRBJ2-5|-|-
CASSDTGKETQYF
TGCGCCAGCAGCGATACAGGGAAAGAGACCCAGTACTTC
>TRBV5-8|TRBJ1-1|-|-
CASSLEWRDTEAFF
TGTGCCAGCAGCTTAGAGTGGAGGGACACTGAAGCTTTCTTT
>TRBV11-2|TRBJ1-2|-|-
CASSYNREPNYGYTF
TGTGCCAGCAGCTACAACAGGGAACCGAACTATGGCTACACCTTC